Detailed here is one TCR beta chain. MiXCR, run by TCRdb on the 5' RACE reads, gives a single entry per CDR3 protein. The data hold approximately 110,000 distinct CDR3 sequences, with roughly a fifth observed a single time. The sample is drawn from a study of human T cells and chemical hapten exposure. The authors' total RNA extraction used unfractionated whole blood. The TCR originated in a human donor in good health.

CDR3 sequence (DNA): TGTGCCACCGGGCGTGGGGGCGCAGGCTCTGGAAACACCATATATTTT. Translating it yields CATGRGGAGSGNTIYF. The rearrangement links TRBV6-5 to TRBJ1-3, with D possibly TRBD1 on 6 matching bases. V was shortened by 10 bases and J by 0 bases, with 19 bases between the two germline ends. CDR1 and CDR2 (germline): MNHEY, SVGAGI. The CDR3 extends over 16 amino acids.